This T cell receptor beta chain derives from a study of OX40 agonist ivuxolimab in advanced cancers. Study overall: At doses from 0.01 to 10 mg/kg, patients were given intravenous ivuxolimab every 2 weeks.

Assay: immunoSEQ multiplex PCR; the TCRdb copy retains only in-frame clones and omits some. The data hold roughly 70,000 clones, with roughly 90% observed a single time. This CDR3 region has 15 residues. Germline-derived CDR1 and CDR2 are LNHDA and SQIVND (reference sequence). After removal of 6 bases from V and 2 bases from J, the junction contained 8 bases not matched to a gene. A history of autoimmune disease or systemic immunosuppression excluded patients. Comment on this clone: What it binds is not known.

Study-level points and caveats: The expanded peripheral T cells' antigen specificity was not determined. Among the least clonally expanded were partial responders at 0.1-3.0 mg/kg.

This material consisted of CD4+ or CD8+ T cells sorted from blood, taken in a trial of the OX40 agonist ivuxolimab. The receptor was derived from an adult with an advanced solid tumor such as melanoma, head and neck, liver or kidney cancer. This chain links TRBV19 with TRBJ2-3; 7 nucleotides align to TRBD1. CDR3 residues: CASSMDRLFTDTQYF. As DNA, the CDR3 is TGTGCCAGTAGCATGGACAGGCTTTTCACAGATACGCAGTATTTT. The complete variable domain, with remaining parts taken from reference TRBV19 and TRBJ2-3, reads DGGITQSPKYLFRKEGQNVTLSCEQNLNHDAMYWYRQDPGQGLRLIYYSQIVNDFQKGDIAEGYSVSREKKESFPLTVTSAQKNPTAFYLCASSMDRLFTDTQYFGPGTRLTVL.